This is a list of T cell receptor beta chains from one sample in a study of blood T cell repertoires in COVID-19. Profiled with immunoSEQ multiplex PCR; TCRdb holds only in-frame clones, not every one. Seen here are 200,000 to 250,000 clones, just under 85% observed once, and the top ten hold over 14%. The sequenced material came from PBMCs or T cells enriched from blood (not recorded which). The receptors stem from a middle-aged man who had recovered from COVID-19. CDR3s include the opening cysteine and the closing phenylalanine or tryptophan. D genes are given only for firm matches. Rows may omit the clone size; those that give it use once, few, many or a size class.

CDR3aa	d_gene	v_gene	j_gene	abundance
CASSSLTGDGGYTF	TRBD1	TRBV7-8	TRBJ1-2	.
CASSSGEGNYGYTF	.	TRBV28	TRBJ1-2	.
CASSWSGLPTDTQYF	.	TRBV5-4	TRBJ2-3	.
CASSVRRASTDTQYF	.	TRBV2	TRBJ2-3	.
CASSPAGPYGYTF	.	TRBV18	TRBJ1-2	.
CASSTGAGTYNEQFF	TRBD2	TRBV18	TRBJ2-1	.
CASSRDTNPSYEQYF	.	TRBV7-6	TRBJ2-7	.
CASSLSPGTSFGEQFF	TRBD2	TRBV27	TRBJ2-1	few
CASSLAVSNQPQHF	.	TRBV2	TRBJ1-5	.
CASSLEKALGGYGYTF	.	TRBV7-2	TRBJ1-2	.
CASSRSESPLHF	.	TRBV28	TRBJ1-6	.
CASSLTAGYNEQFF	.	TRBV5-4	TRBJ2-1	.
CASSLWGGGTADITDTQYF	.	TRBV7-3	TRBJ2-3	once
CASKESVSGNTIYF	.	TRBV7-8	TRBJ1-3	.
CASSGRISEAFF	.	TRBV18	TRBJ1-1	few
CASSRSGLEAFF	.	TRBV12-3/TRBV12-4	TRBJ1-1	.
CASSPGTGYFNYGYTF	TRBD1	TRBV18	TRBJ1-2	.
CASSLKQGGYEQFF	.	TRBV5-1	TRBJ2-1	.
CASSSGTSGSNEQYF	TRBD2	TRBV6-5	TRBJ2-7	.
CASSLSGAWDEQFF	.	TRBV5-1	TRBJ2-1	.
CASSFPPAGDSNQPQHF	.	TRBV27	TRBJ1-5	.
CASSMGWQGSNQPQHF	.	TRBV19	TRBJ1-5	.
CASSFRRTSGNEQFF	TRBD2	TRBV11-1	TRBJ2-1	.
CASSPGLILQETQYF	.	TRBV5-1	TRBJ2-5	.
CASRASYTQYF	.	TRBV6-6	TRBJ2-3	few
CASSSGQYPYGYTF	.	TRBV7-8	TRBJ1-2	.
CASRGADTQYF	.	TRBV5-1	TRBJ2-3	.
CASSRPGTGNTEAFF	TRBD1	TRBV6-5	TRBJ1-1	.
CSASVREDYGYTF	.	TRBV20-1	TRBJ1-2	.
CASSPTATGLADNEKLFF	TRBD1	TRBV18	TRBJ1-4	.
CASSHQGAGEQYF	TRBD1	TRBV3-1/TRBV3-2	TRBJ2-7	.
CASSRLDNILIETEAFF	.	TRBV6-6	TRBJ1-1	once
CASGKGTSGLNNEQFF	TRBD2	TRBV9	TRBJ2-1	.
CASSVRPGDSRNEQYF	TRBD1	TRBV5-1	TRBJ2-7	.
CASSLRQGESPLHF	TRBD1	TRBV7-3	TRBJ1-6	few
CASSSSGSYTF	.	TRBV6-5	TRBJ1-2	.
CASRETSVYNEQFF	TRBD2	TRBV5-1	TRBJ2-1	.
CASSTDGLKTDTQYF	.	TRBV5-1	TRBJ2-3	.
CASSLTGYEQYF	.	TRBV12-3/TRBV12-4	TRBJ2-7	.
CAIRGNDRSYGYTF	.	TRBV10-3	TRBJ1-2	few
CASSYRLLDNEQYF	.	TRBV6-5	TRBJ2-7	.
CASSLGASGSSYEQYF	TRBD2	TRBV5-8	TRBJ2-7	.
CASSREGLPKGRANTGELFF	.	TRBV4-2	TRBJ2-2	.
CASSSFSSYNEQFF	.	TRBV5-4	TRBJ2-1	.
CASSLDLAGTYNEQFF	TRBD2	TRBV5-1	TRBJ2-1	.
CASRPGQGYGYTF	TRBD1	TRBV10-2	TRBJ1-2	.
CASSLRTGGEDEQYF	TRBD2	TRBV5-1	TRBJ2-7	once
CATSRAGEGEKLFF	.	TRBV15	TRBJ1-4	.
CASSLVIGSYEQYF	.	TRBV5-1	TRBJ2-7	.
CAISGPGLAGGPGSYNEQFF	TRBD2	TRBV10-3	TRBJ2-1	.
CASSIDGGHPSTDTQYF	.	TRBV19	TRBJ2-3	.
CASSPRLAGSTYEQYF	TRBD2	TRBV18	TRBJ2-7	few
CASAQARGRSYGYTF	.	TRBV28	TRBJ1-2	.
CASSDWGGSQPQHF	.	TRBV2	TRBJ1-5	once
CASNPWGGGNQPQHF	.	TRBV2	TRBJ1-5	.
CASTQGTEAFF	.	TRBV5-4	TRBJ1-1	.
CASSQDRLARSTEAFF	.	TRBV3-1/TRBV3-2	TRBJ1-1	.